This T cell receptor (beta chain) was identified in a study of blood T cell repertoires in COVID-19. Study in general: The United States, Italy and Spain provided the acute and convalescent COVID-19 samples. Sample material is recorded as cDNA or gDNA derived from T cells, B-cell-depleted T cells, or PBMCs.

As handled by the study authors: Estimates of nucleated cell counts were drawn from the amplification of reference gene primers. The protocol was immunoSEQ multiplex PCR, while the TCRdb copy is restricted to in-frame clones and leaves out a portion. V and J calls and clone size are given by that table; D and trimming were obtained from the DNA. In the table there are approximately 470,000 clones, approximately 83% of which are singletons. Germline CDR1 and CDR2: MDHEN and SYDVKM. V was cut by 3 bases and J by 0 bases, with 17 bases left in between. CDR3 size: 17 residues. The sequenced sample was peripheral blood. The receptor comes from a human donor in a cohort sampled during active COVID-19. This chain links TRBV28 with TRBJ2-5; no reliable D call. CDR3 nucleotide sequence: TGTGCCAGCAGTTTTGCCCAGGCACCCCGGTACCAAGAGACCCAGTACTTC. This sequence encodes CASSFAQAPRYQETQYF.